The 7 T cell receptor beta chains presented below share a single source sample, sequenced in a study of T cells in Graves' hyperthyroidism and ophthalmopathy (dated by TCRdb to the late 2010s). The method was multiplex PCR. These reads were obtained on an Illumina HiSeq 2000. Amplification of TCR beta CDR3 regions was carried out from RNA transcripts. For the first round of RT-PCR on the TCR CDR3, the HTBI primer set was used together with the Qiagen OneStep RT-PCR kit. TCRdb reprocessing: public reads trimmed at Q25 with fastp, clones called with MiXCR, in-frame beta chains kept. Every entry covers one CDR3 protein and lists the most common genes and DNA from its rows. The sample records roughly 110,000 distinct CDR3 sequences, 15% to 20% of which are singletons. 42% of the sample belongs to the ten largest clones. What was sequenced was blood. Receptor source: a woman aged 45-60 years with Graves' hyperthyroidism.

This clonotype was counted many times. The V gene is TRBV20-1, the J gene TRBJ2-1; 14 bases align to TRBD2. The V gene's germline CDR1 is DFQATT and CDR2 SNEGSKA (reference sequence). This CDR3 has 17 residues. The trim removed 2 bases at V and 5 bases at J, leaving 8 bases unmatched. In DNA form, the CDR3 reads TGCAGTGCTAGACTGGGGACTAGCGGGAGACCTGACAATGAGCAGTTCTTC. This sequence encodes CSARLGTSGRPDNEQFF.

The V and J genes are TRBV7-8 and TRBJ2-2; TRBD1 matches 7 bases. The CDR3 has 14 amino acids. Germline trimming cut 5 bases from V and 5 bases from J; bases unmatched to any gene: 5. CDR1 is SGHVS and CDR2 is FQNEAQ in the germline V gene. The DNA for the CDR3 is TGTGCCAGCAGCCCAGGACAGGCGACCGGGGAGCTGTTTTTT. It is translated as CASSPGQATGELFF. The full variable domain, its missing parts supplied by reference TRBV7-8 and TRBJ2-2, is GAGVSQSPRYKVAKRGQDVALRCDPISGHVSLFWYQQALGQGPEFLTYFQNEAQLDKSGLPSDRFFAERPEGSVSTLKIQRTQQEDSAVYLCASSPGQATGELFFGEGSRLTVL.

This clonotype was found many times. The chain is built from TRBV28 and TRBJ1-6; D remains ambiguous. Germline loops: CDR1 MDHEN, CDR2 SYDVKM. The CDR3 spans 13 residues. Trimming took off 2 bases at V and 9 bases at J, with 8 bases between the two ends. As DNA, the CDR3 is TGTGCCAGCAGTTTAGGCGGTGCTTCACCCCTCCACTTT. Its protein is CASSLGGASPLHF. Filled out from reference TRBV28 and TRBJ1-6, the complete variable domain reads DVKVTQSSRYLVKRTGEKVFLECVQDMDHENMFWYRQDPGLGLRLIYFSYDVKMKEKGDIPEGYSVSREKKERFSLILESASTNQTSMYLCASSLGGASPLHFGNGTRLTVT.

This chain links TRBV29-1 with TRBJ1-1; D is unresolved. Trimming cost V 6 bases and J 1 base, with 6 bases left between them. This CDR3 contains 11 residues. Per the germline V gene, CDR1 is SQVTM and CDR2 is ANQGSEA. The CDR3 nucleotides are TGCAGCGTGTACGAGAACACTGAAGCTTTCTTT. Translation gives CSVYENTEAFF.

The chain is built from TRBV20-1 and TRBJ1-1; the D gene is possibly TRBD1 (5 bases). CDR1 is DFQATT and CDR2 is SNEGSKA in the germline V gene (reference sequence). V gave up 6 bases and J gave up 4 bases, with 21 bases separating them. The CDR3 is made up of 15 amino acids. CDR3 sequence reads: CSARTRGSRSTEAFF. CDR3 bases: TGCAGTGCAAGAACTCGGGGGAGTCGCTCCACTGAAGCTTTCTTT.

The J gene is TRBJ2-1, the V gene TRBV20-1, with TRBD2 identical over 13 bases. The germline gives CDR1 DFQATT, CDR2 SNEGSKA (reference sequence). V was clipped by 6 bases and J by 8 bases; unmatched bases: 13. The CDR3 runs 16 residues. The CDR3 spells CSAPGTGTSGMDEQFF. CDR3 in DNA: TGCAGTGCCCCCGGGACCGGGACTAGCGGGATGGATGAGCAGTTCTTC.

This clonotype came up many times. This chain connects TRBV27 to TRBJ2-7; 8 positions match TRBD1. Germline CDR1 reads MNHEY; CDR2 reads SMNVEV (reference sequence). After removal of 5 bases from V and 0 bases from J, the junction contained 6 bases not matched to a gene. This CDR3 contains 15 residues. CDR3 DNA sequence: TGTGCCAGCAGTCTCACAGGGGGAAACTCCTACGAGCAGTACTTC. Amino acid sequence: CASSLTGGNSYEQYF.